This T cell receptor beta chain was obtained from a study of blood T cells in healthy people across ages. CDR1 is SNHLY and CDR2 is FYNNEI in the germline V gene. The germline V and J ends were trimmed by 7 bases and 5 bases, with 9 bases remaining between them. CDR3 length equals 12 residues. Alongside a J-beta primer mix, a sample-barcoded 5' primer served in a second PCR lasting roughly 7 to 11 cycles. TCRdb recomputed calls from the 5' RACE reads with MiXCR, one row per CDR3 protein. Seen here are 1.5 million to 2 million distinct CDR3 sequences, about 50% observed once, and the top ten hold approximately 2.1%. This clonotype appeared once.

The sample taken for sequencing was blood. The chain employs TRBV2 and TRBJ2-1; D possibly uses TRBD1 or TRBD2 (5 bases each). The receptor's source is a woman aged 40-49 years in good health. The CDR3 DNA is TGTGCCAGCATGAGGGGAAACAATGAGCAGTTCTTC. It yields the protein CASMRGNNEQFF.